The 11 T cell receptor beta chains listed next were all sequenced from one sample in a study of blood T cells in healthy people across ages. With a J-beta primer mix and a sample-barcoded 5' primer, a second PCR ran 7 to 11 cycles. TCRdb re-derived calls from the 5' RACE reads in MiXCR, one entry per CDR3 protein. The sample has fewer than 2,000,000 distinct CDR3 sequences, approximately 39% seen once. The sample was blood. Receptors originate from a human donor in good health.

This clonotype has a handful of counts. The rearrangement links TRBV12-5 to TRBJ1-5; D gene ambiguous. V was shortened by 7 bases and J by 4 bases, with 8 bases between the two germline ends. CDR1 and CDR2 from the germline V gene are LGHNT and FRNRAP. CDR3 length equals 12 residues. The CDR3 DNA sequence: TGTGCTAGTGCCCTACCGAATCAGCCCCAGCATTTT. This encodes CASALPNQPQHF.

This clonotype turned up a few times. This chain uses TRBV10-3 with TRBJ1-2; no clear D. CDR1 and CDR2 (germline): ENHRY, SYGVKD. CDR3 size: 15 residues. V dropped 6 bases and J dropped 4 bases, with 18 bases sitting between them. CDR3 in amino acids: CAISPQRTVSYGYTF. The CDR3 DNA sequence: TGTGCCATCAGCCCCCAAAGGACGGTCAGCTATGGCTACACCTTC.

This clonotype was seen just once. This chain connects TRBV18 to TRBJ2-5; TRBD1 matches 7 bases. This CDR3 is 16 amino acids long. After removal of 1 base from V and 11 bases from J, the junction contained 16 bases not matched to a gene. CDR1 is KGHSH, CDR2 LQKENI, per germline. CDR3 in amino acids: CASSPQPPGQHGEQYF. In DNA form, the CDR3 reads TGTGCCAGCTCACCACAACCGCCGGGACAGCATGGGGAGCAGTACTTC.

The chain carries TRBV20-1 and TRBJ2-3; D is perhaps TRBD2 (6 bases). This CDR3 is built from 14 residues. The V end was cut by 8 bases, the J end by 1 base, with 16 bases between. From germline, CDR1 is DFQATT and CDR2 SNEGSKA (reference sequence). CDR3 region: CSTTRVRGTDTQYF. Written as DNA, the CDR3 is TGCAGTACGACTAGAGTTCGGGGCACAGATACGCAGTATTTT.

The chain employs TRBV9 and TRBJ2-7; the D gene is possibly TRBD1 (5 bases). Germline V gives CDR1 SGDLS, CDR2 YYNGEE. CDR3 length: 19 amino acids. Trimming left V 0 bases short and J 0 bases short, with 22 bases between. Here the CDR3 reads CASSVGRREPLLSSYEQYF. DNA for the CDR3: TGTGCCAGCAGCGTAGGACGCAGGGAACCGCTCCTAAGCTCCTACGAGCAGTACTTC.

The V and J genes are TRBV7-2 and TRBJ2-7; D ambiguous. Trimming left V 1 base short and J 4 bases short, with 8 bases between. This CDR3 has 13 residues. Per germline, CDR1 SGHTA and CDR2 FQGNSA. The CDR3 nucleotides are TGTGCCAGCAGCTTAGTCCCTTATTACGAGCAGTACTTC. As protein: CASSLVPYYEQYF.

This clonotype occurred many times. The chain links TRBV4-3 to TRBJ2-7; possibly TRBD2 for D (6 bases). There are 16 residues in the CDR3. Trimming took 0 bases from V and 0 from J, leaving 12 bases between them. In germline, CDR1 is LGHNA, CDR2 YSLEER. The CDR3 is CASSQDLGGSSYEQYF. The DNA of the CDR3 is TGCGCCAGCAGCCAAGATCTGGGGGGAAGCTCCTACGAGCAGTACTTC.

The CDR3 DNA reads as TGTGCCACCAGCAGAGCGTCAGGACCTTTACCAACGTATGGCTACACCTTC. Protein: CATSRASGPLPTYGYTF. V and J are TRBV15 and TRBJ1-2; no clear D. V lost 1 base to trimming and J lost 5 bases, with 20 bases between them. The CDR3 is made up of 17 amino acids. Germline V gene data show CDR1 as LNHNV and CDR2 as YYDKDF (reference sequence).

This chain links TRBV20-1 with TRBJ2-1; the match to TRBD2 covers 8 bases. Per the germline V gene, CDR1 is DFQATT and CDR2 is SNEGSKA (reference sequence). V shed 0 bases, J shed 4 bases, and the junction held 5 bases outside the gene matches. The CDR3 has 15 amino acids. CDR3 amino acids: CSARDSGGFYNEQFF. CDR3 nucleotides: TGCAGTGCTAGAGACAGCGGGGGATTTTACAATGAGCAGTTCTTC.

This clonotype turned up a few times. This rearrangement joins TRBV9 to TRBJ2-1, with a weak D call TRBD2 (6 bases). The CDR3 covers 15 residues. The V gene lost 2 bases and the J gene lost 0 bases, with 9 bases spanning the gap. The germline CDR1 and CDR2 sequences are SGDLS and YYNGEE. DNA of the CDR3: TGTGCCAGCAGCGTTGGGCGGGACTCCTACAATGAGCAGTTCTTC. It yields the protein CASSVGRDSYNEQFF.

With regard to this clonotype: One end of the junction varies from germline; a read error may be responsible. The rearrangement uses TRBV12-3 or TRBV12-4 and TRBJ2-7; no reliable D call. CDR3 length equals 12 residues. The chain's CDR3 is CASTRHAETQDF. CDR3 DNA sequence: TGTGCCAGCACACGACATGCAGAGACCCAGGACTTC.